These T cell receptor beta chains were read from a single sample in a study of blood T cell repertoires in COVID-19. Assay: immunoSEQ multiplex PCR; the TCRdb copy retains only in-frame clones and omits some. The sample lists roughly 53,000 clones; 70% to 90% were seen once. Material for sequencing was peripheral blood. Receptor source: a man aged 35-49 years with active COVID-19. The CDR3 runs from the conserved cysteine through the conserved F or W. D genes are given only for firm matches. Rows may omit the clone size; those that give it use once, few, many or a size class.

clone size: NA
V gene: TRBV1
J gene: TRBJ2-1
D gene: NA
CDR3 protein: CTSSSPGLAGDLFENEQFF
CDR3 DNA: TGCACCAGCAGCTCACCGGGACTAGCGGGAGATTTGTTCGAGAATGAGCAGTTCTTC

clone size: NA
V gene: TRBV7-3
J gene: TRBJ2-1
D gene: TRBD2
CDR3 protein: CASSPYTAGGEQFF
CDR3 DNA: TGTGCCAGCAGCCCTTATACGGCGGGAGGTGAGCAGTTCTTC

clone size: NA
V gene: TRBV15
J gene: TRBJ1-4
D gene: TRBD1
CDR3 protein: CATSSVGTGEKLFF
CDR3 DNA: TGTGCCACCAGCAGTGTCGGGACAGGGGAAAAACTGTTTTTT

clone size: NA
V gene: TRBV28
J gene: TRBJ2-3
D gene: NA
CDR3 protein: CASSFSGTRFRGSTDTQYF
CDR3 DNA: TGTGCCAGCAGTTTTTCCGGGACTAGGTTCAGGGGGAGCACAGATACGCAGTATTTT

clone size: NA
V gene: TRBV15
J gene: TRBJ2-3
D gene: TRBD2
CDR3 protein: CATRTGLAGEGPSTDTQYF
CDR3 DNA: TGTGCCACCAGGACGGGACTAGCGGGAGAGGGGCCTAGCACAGATACGCAGTATTTT

clone size: NA
V gene: TRBV6-6
J gene: TRBJ2-1
D gene: NA
CDR3 protein: CASSRPSRSSYNEQFF
CDR3 DNA: TGTGCCAGCAGTCGCCCCAGCCGGAGCTCCTACAATGAGCAGTTCTTC

clone size: once
V gene: TRBV6-5
J gene: TRBJ1-2
D gene: NA
CDR3 protein: CASSTREVNYGYTF
CDR3 DNA: TGTGCCAGCAGTACAAGGGAGGTTAACTATGGCTACACCTTC

clone size: NA
V gene: TRBV5-4
J gene: TRBJ1-2
D gene: TRBD1
CDR3 protein: CASSWQGARNGYTF
CDR3 DNA: TGTGCCAGCAGCTGGCAGGGGGCGCGTAATGGCTACACCTTC

clone size: NA
V gene: TRBV7-9
J gene: TRBJ2-7
D gene: NA
CDR3 protein: CASSVPGLSYEQYF
CDR3 DNA: TGTGCCAGCAGCGTCCCGGGACTGTCCTACGAGCAGTACTTC

clone size: NA
V gene: TRBV7-9
J gene: TRBJ2-1
D gene: TRBD2
CDR3 protein: CASSPAVVAGANEQFF
CDR3 DNA: TGTGCCAGCAGCCCCGCGGTTGTGGCGGGAGCCAATGAGCAGTTCTTC

clone size: NA
V gene: TRBV29-1
J gene: TRBJ1-1
D gene: TRBD1
CDR3 protein: CSVVGGQEAFF
CDR3 DNA: TGCAGCGTTGTTGGGGGACAGGAAGCTTTCTTT

clone size: NA
V gene: TRBV7-9
J gene: TRBJ2-3
D gene: NA
CDR3 protein: CASSSGGHTQYF
CDR3 DNA: TGTGCCAGCAGCTCGGGGGGCCATACGCAGTATTTT

clone size: NA
V gene: TRBV28
J gene: TRBJ1-2
D gene: NA
CDR3 protein: CASSLTANYGYTF
CDR3 DNA: TGTGCCAGCAGCCTGACTGCTAACTATGGCTACACCTTC

clone size: once
V gene: TRBV27
J gene: TRBJ1-2
D gene: TRBD1
CDR3 protein: CASSLQGVGYTF
CDR3 DNA: TGTGCCAGCAGTCTACAGGGGGTGGGCTACACCTTC

clone size: NA
V gene: TRBV27
J gene: TRBJ2-1
D gene: NA
CDR3 protein: CASSSEAGRNEQFF
CDR3 DNA: TGTGCCAGCAGTTCCGAAGCGGGTCGGAATGAGCAGTTCTTC

clone size: NA
V gene: TRBV9
J gene: TRBJ2-7
D gene: TRBD1
CDR3 protein: CASSGGDSAYEQYF
CDR3 DNA: TGTGCCAGCAGCGGTGGGGACAGCGCCTACGAGCAGTACTTC

clone size: few
V gene: TRBV28
J gene: TRBJ2-6
D gene: NA
CDR3 protein: CASSLIRRSSGANVLTF
CDR3 DNA: TGTGCCAGCAGTTTAATCCGTAGGAGCTCTGGGGCCAACGTCCTGACTTTC

clone size: NA
V gene: TRBV19
J gene: TRBJ2-1
D gene: TRBD2
CDR3 protein: CASSIWGAGGKVNEQFF
CDR3 DNA: TGTGCCAGTAGTATCTGGGGGGCGGGAGGGAAGGTCAATGAGCAGTTCTTC

clone size: few
V gene: TRBV3-1/TRBV3-2
J gene: TRBJ1-3
D gene: TRBD1
CDR3 protein: CASSTRQGGNTIYF
CDR3 DNA: TGTGCCAGCAGCACGCGACAGGGGGGAAACACCATATATTTT

clone size: once
V gene: TRBV28
J gene: TRBJ2-7
D gene: TRBD1
CDR3 protein: CASEQGGSYEQYF
CDR3 DNA: TGTGCCAGCGAACAGGGGGGTTCCTACGAGCAGTACTTC

clone size: NA
V gene: TRBV5-1
J gene: TRBJ1-2
D gene: NA
CDR3 protein: CASSLEGRNYGYTF
CDR3 DNA: TGCGCCAGCAGCTTGGAGGGGCGAAACTATGGCTACACCTTC

clone size: NA
V gene: TRBV19
J gene: TRBJ2-7
D gene: NA
CDR3 protein: CASSNPTGTPHYEQYF
CDR3 DNA: TGTGCCAGTAGCAACCCCACCGGGACACCCCACTACGAGCAGTACTTC

clone size: NA
V gene: TRBV10-3
J gene: TRBJ2-6
D gene: NA
CDR3 protein: CAISEGAVRGANVLTF
CDR3 DNA: TGTGCCATCAGTGAGGGGGCTGTTCGTGGGGCCAACGTCCTGACTTTC

clone size: NA
V gene: TRBV28
J gene: TRBJ2-4
D gene: NA
CDR3 protein: CASSLWAGAKNIQYF
CDR3 DNA: TGTGCCAGCAGTTTATGGGCAGGGGCGAAAAACATTCAGTACTTC

clone size: NA
V gene: TRBV23-1
J gene: TRBJ2-7
D gene: NA
CDR3 protein: CASSQSGDFEQYF
CDR3 DNA: TGCGCCAGCAGTCAATCCGGGGACTTCGAGCAGTACTTC

clone size: NA
V gene: TRBV28
J gene: TRBJ2-3
D gene: TRBD2
CDR3 protein: CASSFPSGSTFRRVNTQYF
CDR3 DNA: TGTGCCAGCAGTTTCCCTAGCGGGAGTACGTTTCGGCGGGTTAATACGCAGTATTTT

clone size: NA
V gene: TRBV28
J gene: TRBJ1-6
D gene: NA
CDR3 protein: CASSLWEGGVNSPLHF
CDR3 DNA: TGTGCCAGCAGTTTATGGGAGGGGGGGGTTAATTCACCCCTCCACTTT

clone size: NA
V gene: TRBV11-2
J gene: TRBJ2-5
D gene: TRBD1
CDR3 protein: CASSLDGTGQETQYF
CDR3 DNA: TGTGCCAGCAGCTTAGATGGGACAGGCCAAGAGACCCAGTACTTC

clone size: NA
V gene: TRBV30
J gene: TRBJ2-1
D gene: NA
CDR3 protein: CAWSVLDVSYNEQFF
CDR3 DNA: TGTGCCTGGAGTGTACTAGACGTCTCCTACAATGAGCAGTTCTTC

clone size: once
V gene: TRBV6-2/TRBV6-3
J gene: TRBJ2-7
D gene: TRBD2
CDR3 protein: CASTPEGGLAGGPSGEQYF
CDR3 DNA: TGTGCCAGCACCCCGGAGGGGGGGCTAGCGGGAGGGCCATCGGGCGAGCAGTACTTC

clone size: NA
V gene: TRBV7-6
J gene: TRBJ2-7
D gene: TRBD1
CDR3 protein: CASSPITQSGTGDYEQYF
CDR3 DNA: TGTGCCAGCAGCCCAATTACACAATCCGGGACAGGGGACTACGAGCAGTACTTC

clone size: NA
V gene: TRBV30
J gene: TRBJ2-5
D gene: NA
CDR3 protein: CAWTLTGMGETQYF
CDR3 DNA: TGTGCCTGGACCCTTACAGGGATGGGAGAGACCCAGTACTTC

clone size: NA
V gene: TRBV27
J gene: TRBJ1-1
D gene: NA
CDR3 protein: CASSFNFRNTEAFF
CDR3 DNA: TGTGCCAGCAGTTTTAATTTCCGGAACACTGAAGCTTTCTTT

clone size: NA
V gene: TRBV5-1
J gene: TRBJ2-5
D gene: TRBD1
CDR3 protein: CASSAGTGGEEGETQYF
CDR3 DNA: TGCGCCAGCAGCGCCGGGACAGGGGGGGAGGAAGGAGAGACCCAGTACTTC

clone size: NA
V gene: TRBV30
J gene: TRBJ1-6
D gene: NA
CDR3 protein: CAWSPPSGTLHF
CDR3 DNA: TGTGCCTGGAGTCCCCCCTCCGGGACCCTCCACTTT

clone size: NA
V gene: TRBV11-2
J gene: TRBJ2-5
D gene: TRBD1
CDR3 protein: CASSFRQGAETQYF
CDR3 DNA: TGTGCCAGCAGCTTCCGACAGGGTGCAGAGACCCAGTACTTC

clone size: NA
V gene: TRBV9
J gene: TRBJ2-1
D gene: TRBD2
CDR3 protein: CASSSSGSAHNEQFF
CDR3 DNA: TGTGCCAGCAGCAGTAGCGGGAGTGCCCACAATGAGCAGTTCTTC

clone size: NA
V gene: TRBV7-8
J gene: TRBJ1-1
D gene: NA
CDR3 protein: CASSPYQTGGDTEAFF
CDR3 DNA: TGTGCCAGCAGCCCTTACCAAACGGGGGGAGATACTGAAGCTTTCTTT

clone size: once
V gene: TRBV6-1
J gene: TRBJ2-3
D gene: NA
CDR3 protein: CASSESLGRGSTDTQYF
CDR3 DNA: TGTGCCAGCAGTGAAAGTCTGGGCAGGGGAAGCACAGATACGCAGTATTTT

clone size: NA
V gene: TRBV6-5
J gene: TRBJ2-1
D gene: NA
CDR3 protein: CASSYGAGPQQLQFF
CDR3 DNA: TGTGCCAGCAGTTACGGGGCAGGCCCTCAGCAACTGCAGTTCTTC

clone size: NA
V gene: TRBV28
J gene: TRBJ2-7
D gene: TRBD2
CDR3 protein: CASSTRLADSRIEQYF
CDR3 DNA: TGTGCCAGCAGTACCAGACTAGCGGACTCCCGTATCGAGCAGTACTTC

clone size: NA
V gene: TRBV5-6
J gene: TRBJ1-1
D gene: TRBD1
CDR3 protein: CASSTGQVQQGSAFF
CDR3 DNA: TGTGCCAGCAGCACCGGACAGGTCCAACAGGGGTCGGCTTTCTTT

clone size: NA
V gene: TRBV3-1/TRBV3-2
J gene: TRBJ1-6
D gene: TRBD1
CDR3 protein: CASSQDGTGGASYNSPLHF
CDR3 DNA: TGTGCCAGCAGCCAAGATGGGACAGGGGGGGCCTCCTATAATTCACCCCTCCACTTT

clone size: NA
V gene: TRBV29-1
J gene: TRBJ1-1
D gene: NA
CDR3 protein: CSVRNQGNTEAFF
CDR3 DNA: TGCAGCGTACGCAATCAGGGGAACACTGAAGCTTTCTTT

clone size: NA
V gene: TRBV24-1
J gene: TRBJ2-7
D gene: NA
CDR3 protein: CATSDLHEGLERQYF
CDR3 DNA: TGTGCCACCAGTGATTTGCACGAAGGTCTGGAGAGGCAGTACTTC

clone size: NA
V gene: TRBV6-5
J gene: TRBJ1-1
D gene: NA
CDR3 protein: CASNRAPNTEAFF
CDR3 DNA: TGTGCCAGCAACAGGGCCCCGAACACTGAAGCTTTCTTT

clone size: NA
V gene: TRBV5-1
J gene: TRBJ2-7
D gene: NA
CDR3 protein: CASSPSNAGLTYEQYF
CDR3 DNA: TGCGCCAGCAGCCCTTCTAACGCGGGGTTAACCTACGAGCAGTACTTC

clone size: NA
V gene: TRBV7-9
J gene: TRBJ2-3
D gene: NA
CDR3 protein: CASSSPGLQADTQYF
CDR3 DNA: TGTGCCAGCAGCTCCCCGGGACTCCAGGCAGATACGCAGTATTTT

clone size: NA
V gene: TRBV23-1
J gene: TRBJ2-7
D gene: TRBD1
CDR3 protein: CASSQSHRGSYEQYF
CDR3 DNA: TGCGCCAGCAGTCAATCGCACAGGGGGTCCTACGAGCAGTACTTC

clone size: NA
V gene: TRBV21-1
J gene: TRBJ1-5
D gene: NA
CDR3 protein: CASSKAPQNQPQHF
CDR3 DNA: TGTGCCAGCAGCAAAGCGCCACAGAATCAGCCCCAGCATTTT

clone size: NA
V gene: TRBV5-1
J gene: TRBJ2-2
D gene: TRBD1
CDR3 protein: CASSPQGAGELFF
CDR3 DNA: TGCGCCAGCAGCCCACAGGGGGCCGGGGAGCTGTTTTTT